Listed below are T cell receptor beta chains from one sample, sequenced in a study of blood T cell repertoires in COVID-19. Libraries were prepared by immunoSEQ multiplex PCR; TCRdb keeps only in-frame clonotypes and omits some of them. The repertoire holds around 140,000 clones, with approximately 88% as singletons. The specimen sequenced was peripheral blood. The receptor set was obtained from a man aged 55 to 70 with active or convalescent COVID-19. Both conserved end residues are part of each CDR3. D genes are given only for firm matches. Clone size, where shown, is once, few, many, or a class for clones that have expanded.

j_gene,d_gene,abundance,v_gene,CDR3nt,CDR3aa
TRBJ2-2,NA,NA,TRBV11-2,TGTGCCAGCAGCAGGGGGAGACAAGTCGTGAACACCGGGGAGCTGTTTTTT,CASSRGRQVVNTGELFF
TRBJ1-1,TRBD1,NA,TRBV19,TGTGCCAGTAGACGTTCCGGGACAGTTAACACTGAAGCTTTCTTT,CASRRSGTVNTEAFF
TRBJ1-6,NA,NA,TRBV7-9,TGTGCCAGCAGCGAGACCGGGACTGCTAATTCACCCCTCCACTTT,CASSETGTANSPLHF
TRBJ2-7,TRBD1,NA,TRBV5-5,TGTGCCAGCAGCTTCACAGGGGGCAGCTACGAGCAGTACTTC,CASSFTGGSYEQYF
TRBJ2-7,TRBD1,once,TRBV5-1,TGCGCCACCTCCACCCGGGGGACAGGGAATTACGAGCAGTACTTC,CATSTRGTGNYEQYF
TRBJ1-1,NA,NA,TRBV2,TGTGCCAGCAGTGAGACAGGGAACACTGAAGCTTTCTTT,CASSETGNTEAFF
TRBJ2-7,NA,NA,TRBV6-6,TGTGCCAGCAGTTACTCGTGGCGGGACTACGAGCAGTACTTC,CASSYSWRDYEQYF
TRBJ1-5,TRBD1,few,TRBV4-1,TGCGCCAGCAGCCCGGGACAGGGGGCGGGTCAGCCCCAGCATTTT,CASSPGQGAGQPQHF
TRBJ1-5,TRBD1,NA,TRBV28,TGTGCCAGCAGTTCGGGACAGGGGGCGAAACAGCCCCAGCATTTT,CASSSGQGAKQPQHF
TRBJ1-4,NA,NA,TRBV6-2/TRBV6-3,TGTGCCAGCAGTCCACCTGGGCGCTCTTTCGATGAAAAACTGTTTTTT,CASSPPGRSFDEKLFF
TRBJ1-2,NA,NA,TRBV7-9,TGTGCCAGCAGCGCGACCGGGACAAACTATGGCTACACCTTC,CASSATGTNYGYTF
TRBJ1-5,TRBD1,NA,TRBV28,TGTGCCAGTAGGGCAGGGGGCGGAGGGAATCAGCCCCAGCATTTT,CASRAGGGGNQPQHF
TRBJ1-2,NA,NA,TRBV3-1/TRBV3-2,TGTGCCAGCGGGGCAGGGTTGAACTATGGCTACACCTTC,CASGAGLNYGYTF
TRBJ2-2,TRBD2,NA,TRBV29-1,TGCAGCGTTACGGGACTAGCGGGGGCGAACACCGGGGAGCTGTTTTTT,CSVTGLAGANTGELFF
TRBJ1-1,NA,NA,TRBV14,TGTGCCAGCAGCCAACCGGGAATGAACACTGAAGCTTTCTTT,CASSQPGMNTEAFF
TRBJ2-1,TRBD2,NA,TRBV19,TGTGCCAGTAGTATAGATGGAAGCGGGAGAATCGGTGAGCAGTTCTTC,CASSIDGSGRIGEQFF
TRBJ2-7,NA,NA,TRBV15,TGTGCCACCAGCAGAGATACAGGGATGGAGTACTTC,CATSRDTGMEYF
TRBJ2-7,TRBD2,NA,TRBV28,TGTGCCAGCAGTCGGAGCGGGAGGGACTCCTACGAGCAGTACTTC,CASSRSGRDSYEQYF
TRBJ2-1,TRBD2,NA,TRBV2,TGTGCCAGCAGTGAAGCCGGGACTAGCTCCTACAATGAGCAGTTCTTC,CASSEAGTSSYNEQFF
TRBJ2-7,NA,NA,TRBV10-1,TGCGCCAGCCACCAGGGAATTGGGTTCGAGCAGTACTTC,CASHQGIGFEQYF
TRBJ2-3,TRBD2,NA,TRBV4-2,TGTGCCAGCAGCAAGCTAGGCGGGAGGGGAACAGATACGCAGTATTTT,CASSKLGGRGTDTQYF
TRBJ2-2,NA,NA,TRBV5-1,TGCGCCAGCAGCTCCGCACAGGGAACCGGGGAGCTGTTTTTT,CASSSAQGTGELFF